The entry below describes one TCR beta chain. What it binds is not known. Attachment of unique molecular identifiers was made to individual cDNA molecules. In TCRdb, the 5' RACE reads were re-called with MiXCR into one record per CDR3 protein. The sample yields tens of thousands of distinct CDR3 sequences, around 5.2% seen once. From germline, CDR1 is LGHNA and CDR2 YSLEER. This CDR3 has 12 amino acids. V dropped 1 base and J dropped 6 bases, with 5 bases sitting between them. The data were obtained in a study of early T cells in non-severe SARS-CoV-2 infection. About the study: Chains were unpaired, as sequencing was done on bulk RNA from unsorted whole blood. Study outcomes and limitations: Matching with VDJdb favored anti-spike CD8 responses (missing private and CD4 specificities).

The specimen was whole blood. The TCR originated in an adult who was a healthcare worker with PCR-confirmed SARS-CoV-2 infection or an uninfected control (not recorded which). The chain links TRBV4-3 to TRBJ2-3; D assignment may be TRBD1 or TRBD2 (5 bases each). As DNA, the CDR3 is TGCGCCAGCAGCCAAGGGGGGGATACGCAGTATTTT. Translating it yields CASSQGGDTQYF.